This T cell receptor beta chain derives from a study of Tregs in tolerant kidney transplant recipients. The assay was immunoSEQ multiplex PCR, and TCRdb's table has in-frame clones only and misses some. The sample lists 95,000 or so clones; approximately 93% were seen once. The nonmyeloablative bone marrow transplants came from related graft donors, with transient mixed chimerism. Sequences were derived from CD4+ T cells from blood (PBMCs), sampled 12 months after the transplant. This sequence was found in a human patient who received a combined kidney and bone marrow transplant. Some T cells may be provided by the graft donor.

CDR3 sequence: CASSHPYRDRGGYEQFF. For the CDR3, the DNA is TGTGCCAGCAGTCATCCATACCGGGACAGGGGGGGCTATGAGCAGTTCTTC. The chain recombines TRBV7-9 with TRBJ2-1; TRBD1 matches at 11 bases. V lost 6 bases and J lost 8; bases outside the gene matches: 15. Germline loops: CDR1 SEHNR, CDR2 FQNEAQ (reference sequence). The CDR3 sequence is 17 residues long. Full variable domain (outside the CDR3, taken from reference TRBV7-9 and TRBJ2-1): DTGVSQNPRHKITKRGQNVTFRCDPISEHNRLYWYRQTLGQGPEFLTYFQNEAQLEKSRLLSDRFSAERPKGSFSTLEIQRTEQGDSAMYLCASSHPYRDRGGYEQFFGPGTRLTVL.